These 9 T cell receptor beta chains came from one sample sequenced in a study of T cells of healthy individuals (dated by TCRdb to 2016 to 2019). Library preparation used 5' RACE. TCRdb records Illumina MiSeq as the sequencer. TCRdb passed the public sequencing reads through fastp at Q25 and MiXCR, retaining productive beta sequences. Rows are combined by CDR3 protein, so each entry shows the most common genes and DNA. The sample table lists tens of thousands of distinct CDR3 sequences, around 15% of them with a count of one. The top ten clonotypes cover roughly a sixth of the sample. The source of these receptors is a human donor in good health.

This clonotype was seen repeatedly, ten times or more. This chain links TRBV29-1 with TRBJ1-6; no clear D gene. Trimming removed 4 bases from V and 7 bases from J, with 11 bases in between. CDR3 size: 13 residues. Germline V gives CDR1 SQVTM, CDR2 ANQGSEA. Here the CDR3 reads CSVGAGSNSPLHF. CDR3 sequence (DNA): TGCAGCGTTGGGGCAGGTTCCAATTCACCCCTCCACTTT.

This clonotype has a count of ten or more. The rearrangement links TRBV12-3 or TRBV12-4 to TRBJ2-3; 9 bases are shared with TRBD1. There are 16 residues in the CDR3. The ends lost 3 bases at V and 5 bases at J; junction bases unmatched: 9. The CDR3 here is CASSFGTGILGDTQYF. In DNA, the CDR3 is TGTGCCAGCAGTTTTGGGACAGGGATTTTGGGAGATACGCAGTATTTT.

This clonotype was detected many times. This sequence joins TRBV7-2 and TRBJ1-5; D uncertain. The V gene's germline CDR1 is SGHTA and CDR2 FQGNSA. The V and J ends lost 3 bases and 2 bases respectively, with 14 bases between them. The CDR3 sequence is 16 residues long. The CDR3 region is CASSLDLASGNQPQHF. CDR3 sequence (DNA): TGTGCCAGCAGCTTGGACCTTGCGTCTGGCAATCAGCCCCAGCATTTT.

This clonotype has a count of ten or more. J is TRBJ1-6 and V is TRBV2; tentative D call: TRBD1 (5 bases). This CDR3 has 15 amino acids. The V gene's germline CDR1 is SNHLY and CDR2 FYNNEI. V shed 3 bases and J shed 4 bases, with 10 bases lying between them. The CDR3 is CASSEDNPYNSPLHF. The CDR3 bases are TGTGCCAGCAGTGAGGACAACCCATATAATTCACCCCTCCACTTT.

Ten or more counts support this clonotype. The chain is built from TRBV4-3 and TRBJ1-1, with D unresolved. Germline loops: CDR1 LGHNA, CDR2 YSLEER. The CDR3 is 14 residues long. V was shortened by 4 bases and J by 0 bases, with 9 bases between the two germline ends. The CDR3, as DNA: TGCGCCAGCAGCCCCAGACTCATGAACACTGAAGCTTTCTTT. The encoded protein is CASSPRLMNTEAFF.

The rearrangement uses TRBV7-2 and TRBJ2-2; no reliable D call. Germline V gives CDR1 SGHTA, CDR2 FQGNSA. V was shortened by 1 base and J by 2 bases, with 8 bases between the two germline ends. This CDR3 is 15 amino acids long. For the CDR3, the DNA is TGTGCCAGCAGCTTAGTTCGCTCCAACACCGGGGAGCTGTTTTTT. This translates into CASSLVRSNTGELFF.

The V call is TRBV29-1, the J call TRBJ2-7; the match to TRBD1 covers 7 bases. CDR1 and CDR2 from the germline V gene are SQVTM and ANQGSEA. The CDR3 has 13 residues. V shed 6 bases, J shed 2 bases, and the junction held 7 bases outside the gene matches. CDR3: CSVDRQGTYEQYF. The CDR3, as DNA: TGCAGCGTAGACAGACAGGGCACCTACGAGCAGTACTTC.

This clonotype was seen many times. The J gene is TRBJ2-7, the V gene TRBV20-1; TRBD2 matches 13 bases. CDR1 is DFQATT and CDR2 is SNEGSKA in the germline V gene (reference sequence). The CDR3 is made up of 15 amino acids. Trimming at V came to 1 base and at J to 6 bases, leaving 6 bases not matched to a gene. The CDR3, as DNA: TGCAGTGCTAGAGGAGGGACTAGCGGGATAGGCGAGCAGTACTTC. Protein sequence: CSARGGTSGIGEQYF.

The chain links TRBV10-3 to TRBJ1-1; D is unclear. The CDR3 contains 13 residues. The V gene's germline CDR1 is ENHRY and CDR2 SYGVKD. Between the trimmed V and J ends, which lost 2 bases and 5 bases, there was a span of 9 bases. CDR3 loop: CAISEGHGTEAFF. CDR3 DNA sequence: TGTGCCATCAGTGAGGGGCACGGAACTGAAGCTTTCTTT.